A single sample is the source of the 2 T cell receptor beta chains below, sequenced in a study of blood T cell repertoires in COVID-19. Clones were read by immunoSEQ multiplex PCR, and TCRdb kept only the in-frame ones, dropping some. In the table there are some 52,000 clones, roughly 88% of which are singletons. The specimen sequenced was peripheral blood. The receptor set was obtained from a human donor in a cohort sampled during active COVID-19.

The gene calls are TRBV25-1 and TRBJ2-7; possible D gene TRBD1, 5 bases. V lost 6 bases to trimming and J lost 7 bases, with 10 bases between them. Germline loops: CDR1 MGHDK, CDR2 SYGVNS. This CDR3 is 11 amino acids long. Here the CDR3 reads CASRQVGEQYF. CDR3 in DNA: TGTGCCAGCAGACAGGTTGGGGAGCAGTACTTC.

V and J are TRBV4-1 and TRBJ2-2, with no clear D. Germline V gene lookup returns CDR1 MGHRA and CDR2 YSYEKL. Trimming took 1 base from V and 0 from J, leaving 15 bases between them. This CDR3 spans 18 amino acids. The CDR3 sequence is CASSQVPRREANTGELFF. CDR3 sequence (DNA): TGCGCCAGCAGCCAAGTCCCTAGGAGAGAGGCGAACACCGGGGAGCTGTTTTTT.